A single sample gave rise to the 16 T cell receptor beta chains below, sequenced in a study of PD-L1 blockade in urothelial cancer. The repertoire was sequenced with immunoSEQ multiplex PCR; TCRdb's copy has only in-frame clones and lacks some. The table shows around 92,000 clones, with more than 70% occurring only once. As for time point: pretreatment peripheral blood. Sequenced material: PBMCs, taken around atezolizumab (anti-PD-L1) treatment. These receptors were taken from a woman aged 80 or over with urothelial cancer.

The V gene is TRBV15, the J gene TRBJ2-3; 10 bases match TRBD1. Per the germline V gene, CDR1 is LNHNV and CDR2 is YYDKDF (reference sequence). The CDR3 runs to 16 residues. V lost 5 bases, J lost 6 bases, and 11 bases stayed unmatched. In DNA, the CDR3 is TGTGCCACCAGCCGCTCCCCATGGACAGGGGGGGATACGCAGTATTTT. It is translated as CATSRSPWTGGDTQYF.

The CDR3 loop reads CASSSSVSEGVDYGYTF. The DNA for the CDR3 is TGTGCCAGCAGCTCATCTGTCTCGGAGGGAGTGGACTATGGCTACACCTTC. This chain joins TRBV7-3 and TRBJ1-2; D unresolved. V lost 4 bases, J lost 3 bases, and 21 bases lay in between. This CDR3 region has 17 residues. Germline V CDR1 and CDR2: SGHTA, FQGTGA.

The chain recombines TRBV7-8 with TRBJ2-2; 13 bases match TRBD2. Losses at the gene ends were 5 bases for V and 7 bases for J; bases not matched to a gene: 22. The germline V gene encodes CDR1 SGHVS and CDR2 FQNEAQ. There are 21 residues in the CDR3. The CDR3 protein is CASSKGTSGIGVRSHGGELFF. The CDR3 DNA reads TGTGCCAGCAGCAAAGGGACTAGCGGGATCGGAGTTCGGTCGCATGGCGGGGAGCTGTTTTTT.

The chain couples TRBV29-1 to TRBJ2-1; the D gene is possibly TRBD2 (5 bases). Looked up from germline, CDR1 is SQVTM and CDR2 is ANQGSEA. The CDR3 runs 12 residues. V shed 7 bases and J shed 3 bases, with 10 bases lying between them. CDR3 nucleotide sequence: TGCAGCGAATCCCGGGACTACAATGAGCAGTTCTTC. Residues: CSESRDYNEQFF.

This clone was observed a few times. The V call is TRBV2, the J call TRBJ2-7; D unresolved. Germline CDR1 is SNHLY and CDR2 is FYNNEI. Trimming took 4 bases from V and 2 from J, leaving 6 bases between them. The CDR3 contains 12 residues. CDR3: CASSGLPYEQYF. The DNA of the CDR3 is TGTGCCAGCAGTGGACTTCCCTACGAGCAGTACTTC.

CDR3 sequence: CASSLGQGNEKLFF. CDR3 DNA sequence: TGTGCCAGCAGTTTAGGACAGGGGAACGAAAAACTGTTTTTT. This sequence joins TRBV28 and TRBJ1-4; the match to TRBD1 covers 9 bases. V shed 2 bases and J 8 bases; nucleotides not matched to a gene: 3. The CDR3 totals 14 residues. From germline, CDR1 is MDHEN and CDR2 SYDVKM.

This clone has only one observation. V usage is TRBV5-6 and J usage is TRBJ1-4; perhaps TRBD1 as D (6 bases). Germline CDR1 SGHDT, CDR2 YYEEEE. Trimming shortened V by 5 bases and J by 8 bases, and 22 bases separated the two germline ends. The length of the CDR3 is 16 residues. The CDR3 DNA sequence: TGTGCCAGCAGACCTTTAACCAGGGGTAGTCGCGAAAAACTGTTTTTT. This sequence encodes CASRPLTRGSREKLFF. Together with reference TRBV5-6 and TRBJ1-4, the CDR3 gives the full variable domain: DAGVTQSPTHLIKTRGQQVTLRCSPKSGHDTVSWYQQALGQGPQFIFQYYEEEERQRGNFPDRFSGHQFPNYSSELNVNALLLGDSALYLCASRPLTRGSREKLFFGSGTQLSVL.

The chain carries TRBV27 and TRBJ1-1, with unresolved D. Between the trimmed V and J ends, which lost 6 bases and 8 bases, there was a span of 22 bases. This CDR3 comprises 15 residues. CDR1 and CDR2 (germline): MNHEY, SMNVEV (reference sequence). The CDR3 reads CASSNERFWATEAFF. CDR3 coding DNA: TGTGCCAGCAGCAATGAAAGGTTTTGGGCAACAGAAGCTTTCTTT.

This chain's CDR3 is CASSSASEGTQYF. DNA for the CDR3: TGCGCCAGCAGCAGCGCTTCCGAAGGGACCCAGTACTTC. This chain connects TRBV5-1 to TRBJ2-5; no clear D gene. The length of the CDR3 is 13 residues. Germline CDR1 is SGHRS and CDR2 is YFSETQ. Trimming shortened V by 4 bases and J by 7 bases, and 14 bases separated the two germline ends.

Written as DNA, the CDR3 is TGCGCCAGCCCCGTATTCCCCCCGCGAATCTATAGCAATCAGCCCCAGCATTTT. Translated, it gives CASPVFPPRIYSNQPQHF. This chain uses TRBV10-1 with TRBJ1-5, with D unclear. Germline V gene lookup returns CDR1 WNHNN and CDR2 SYGVQD (reference sequence). The CDR3 is 18 residues long. Between the trimmed V and J ends, which lost 8 bases and 0 bases, there was a span of 23 bases.

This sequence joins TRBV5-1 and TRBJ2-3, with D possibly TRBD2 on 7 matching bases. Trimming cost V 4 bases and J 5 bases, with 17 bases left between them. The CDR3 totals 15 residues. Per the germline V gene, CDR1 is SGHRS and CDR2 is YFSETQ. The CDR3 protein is CASSRGGTTGDTQYF. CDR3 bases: TGCGCCAGCAGCCGGGGAGGGACAACGGGAGATACGCAGTATTTT.

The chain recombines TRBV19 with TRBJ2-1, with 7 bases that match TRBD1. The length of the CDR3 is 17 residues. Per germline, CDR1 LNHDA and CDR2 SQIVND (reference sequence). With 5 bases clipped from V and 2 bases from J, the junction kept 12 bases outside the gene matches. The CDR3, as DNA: TGTGCCAGTAGTCAAGGACAGGTGAGATCCCCCTACAATGAGCAGTTCTTC. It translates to CASSQGQVRSPYNEQFF.

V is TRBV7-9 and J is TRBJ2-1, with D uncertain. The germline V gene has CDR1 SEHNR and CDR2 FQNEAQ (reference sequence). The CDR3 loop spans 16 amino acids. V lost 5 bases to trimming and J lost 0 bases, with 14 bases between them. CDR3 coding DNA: TGTGCCAGCAGCCCCCTATTCCGAAACTCCTACAATGAGCAGTTCTTC. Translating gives CASSPLFRNSYNEQFF.

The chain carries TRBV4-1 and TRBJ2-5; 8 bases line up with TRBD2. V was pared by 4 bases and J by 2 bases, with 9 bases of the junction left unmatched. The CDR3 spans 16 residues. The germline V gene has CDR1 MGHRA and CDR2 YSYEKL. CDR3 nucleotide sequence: TGCGCCAGCAGCCGACATAGCGGGAATACTCAAGAGACCCAGTACTTC. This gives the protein CASSRHSGNTQETQYF.

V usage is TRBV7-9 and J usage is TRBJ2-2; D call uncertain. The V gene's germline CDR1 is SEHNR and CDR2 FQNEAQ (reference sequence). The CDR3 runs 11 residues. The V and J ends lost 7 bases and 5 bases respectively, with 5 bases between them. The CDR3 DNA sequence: TGTGCCAGCACGACTACCGGGGAGCTGTTTTTT. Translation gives CASTTTGELFF.

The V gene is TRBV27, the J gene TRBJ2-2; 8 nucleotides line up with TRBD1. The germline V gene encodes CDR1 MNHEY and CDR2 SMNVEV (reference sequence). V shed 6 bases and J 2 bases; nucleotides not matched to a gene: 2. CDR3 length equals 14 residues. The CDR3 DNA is TGTGCCAGCAGCGGGACAGGCAACACCGGGGAGCTGTTTTTT. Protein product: CASSGTGNTGELFF.